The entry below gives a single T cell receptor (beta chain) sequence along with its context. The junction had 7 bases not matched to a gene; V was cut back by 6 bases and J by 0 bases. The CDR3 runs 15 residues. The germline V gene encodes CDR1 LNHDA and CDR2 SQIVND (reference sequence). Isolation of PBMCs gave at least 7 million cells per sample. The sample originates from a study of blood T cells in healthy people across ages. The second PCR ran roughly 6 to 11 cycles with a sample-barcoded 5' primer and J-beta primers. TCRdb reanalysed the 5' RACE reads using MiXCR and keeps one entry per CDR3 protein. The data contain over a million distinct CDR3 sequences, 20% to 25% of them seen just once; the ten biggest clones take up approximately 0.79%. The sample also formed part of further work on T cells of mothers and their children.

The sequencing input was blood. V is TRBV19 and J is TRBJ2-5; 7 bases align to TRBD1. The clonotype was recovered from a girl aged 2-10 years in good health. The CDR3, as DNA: TGTGCCAGTAGACCACCGGGGACAGACCAAGAGACCCAGTACTTC. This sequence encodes CASRPPGTDQETQYF.